This T cell receptor beta chain was sequenced during a study of T-cell reconstitution after alpha-beta-depleted transplantation in children. Trimming removed 4 bases at V and 2 bases at J, with 12 bases between. The CDR3 length is 16 residues. Germline lookup yields CDR1 SGHTA and CDR2 FQGTGA. The authors prepared the TCRbeta library with unique molecular identifiers. TCRdb re-called the PCR reads through MiXCR, storing one row per CDR3 protein. The repertoire has 350,000 to 400,000 distinct CDR3 sequences, about a fifth of them found once; the top ten carry around 4%. This chain joins TRBV7-3 and TRBJ2-6, with no clear D. The origin of this receptor is a human donor who donated a stem cell graft to a child with acute myeloid leukemia. Sequencing used PBMCs from the stem cell graft donor, obtained from the stem cell graft. The CDR3 reads CASSSSTATGANVLTF. As DNA, the CDR3 is TGTGCCAGCAGCTCATCGACGGCTACTGGGGCCAACGTCCTGACTTTC.